This T cell receptor beta chain was recovered during a study of neoadjuvant anti-PD-1 for oral cavity cancer. Across the study: Non-progressing patients received a fourth nivolumab dose near day 43, then surgery on days 50-56.

TCRdb's copy holds only in-frame clones and misses some; the assay was immunoSEQ multiplex PCR. The sample has 13,000 or so clones, 71% seen once; the top ten hold more than 2%. Stated time point: after neoadjuvant nivolumab, at surgical resection. The V end lost 6 bases, the J end lost 0 bases, and 15 bases lay between the germline ends. The CDR3 totals 15 residues. Germline lookup yields CDR1 MNHEY and CDR2 SVGAGI. The chain recombines TRBV6-5 with TRBJ2-7; the D gene is possibly TRBD1 (6 bases). The sequencing used PBMCs, collected after nivolumab (anti-PD-1) treatment. The clonotype originates from a person between 40 and 80 years old with oral cavity squamous cell carcinoma. The CDR3 region has the DNA TGTGCCAGCAGGGACCAGGGGCTAAGCTCCTACGAGCAGTACTTC. Protein product: CASRDQGLSSYEQYF.